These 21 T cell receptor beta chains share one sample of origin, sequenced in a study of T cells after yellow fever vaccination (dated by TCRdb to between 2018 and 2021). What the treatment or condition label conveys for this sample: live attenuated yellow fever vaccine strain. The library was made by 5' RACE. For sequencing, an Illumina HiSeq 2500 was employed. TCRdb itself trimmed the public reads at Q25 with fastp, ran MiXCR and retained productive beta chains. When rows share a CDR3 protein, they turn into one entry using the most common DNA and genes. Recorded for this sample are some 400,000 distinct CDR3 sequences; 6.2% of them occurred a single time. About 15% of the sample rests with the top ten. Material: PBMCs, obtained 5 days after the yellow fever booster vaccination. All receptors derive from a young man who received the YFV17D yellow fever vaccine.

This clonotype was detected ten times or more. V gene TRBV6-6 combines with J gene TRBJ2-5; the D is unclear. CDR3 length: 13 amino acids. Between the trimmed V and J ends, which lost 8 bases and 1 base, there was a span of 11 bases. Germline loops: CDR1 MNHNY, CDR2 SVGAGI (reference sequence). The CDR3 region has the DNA TGTGCCAGCGGAAGAGCCCCCCAAGAGACCCAGTACTTC. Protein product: CASGRAPQETQYF.

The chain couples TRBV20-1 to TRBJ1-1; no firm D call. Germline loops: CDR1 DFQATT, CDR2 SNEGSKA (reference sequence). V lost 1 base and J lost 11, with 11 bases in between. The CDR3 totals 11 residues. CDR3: CSARALGDAFF. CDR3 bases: TGCAGTGCTAGAGCCCTGGGCGATGCTTTCTTT.

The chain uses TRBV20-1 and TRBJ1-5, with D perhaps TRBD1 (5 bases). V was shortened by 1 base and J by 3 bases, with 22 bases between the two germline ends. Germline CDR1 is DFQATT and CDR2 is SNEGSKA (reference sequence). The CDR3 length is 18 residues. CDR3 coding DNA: TGCAGTGCTAGAGCGGGGACTGGTGGGGCCCCCTCCAATCAGCCCCAGCATTTT. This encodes CSARAGTGGAPSNQPQHF.

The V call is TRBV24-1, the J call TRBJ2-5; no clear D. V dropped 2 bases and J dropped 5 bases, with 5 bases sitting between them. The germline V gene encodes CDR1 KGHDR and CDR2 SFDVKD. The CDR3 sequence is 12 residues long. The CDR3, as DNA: TGTGCCACCAGTGATTCCCGGGAGACCCAGTACTTC. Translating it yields CATSDSRETQYF.

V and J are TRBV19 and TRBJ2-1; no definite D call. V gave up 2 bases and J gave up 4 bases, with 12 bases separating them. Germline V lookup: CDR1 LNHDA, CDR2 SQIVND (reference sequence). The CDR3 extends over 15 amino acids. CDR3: CASSILADLYNEQFF. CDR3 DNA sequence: TGTGCCAGTAGTATACTGGCAGACCTATACAATGAGCAGTTCTTC.

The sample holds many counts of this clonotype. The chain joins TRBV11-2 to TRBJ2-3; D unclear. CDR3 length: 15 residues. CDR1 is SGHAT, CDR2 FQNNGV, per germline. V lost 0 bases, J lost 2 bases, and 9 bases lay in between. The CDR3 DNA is TGTGCCAGCAGCTTAGACCCTCACCCCACAGATACGCAGTATTTT. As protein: CASSLDPHPTDTQYF.

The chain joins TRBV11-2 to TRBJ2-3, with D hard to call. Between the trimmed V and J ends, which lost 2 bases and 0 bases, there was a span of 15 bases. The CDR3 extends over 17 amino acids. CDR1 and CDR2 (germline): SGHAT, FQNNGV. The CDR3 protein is CASSLRLELLSTDTQYF. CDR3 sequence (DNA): TGTGCCAGCAGCTTAAGGCTTGAACTCCTTAGCACAGATACGCAGTATTTT.

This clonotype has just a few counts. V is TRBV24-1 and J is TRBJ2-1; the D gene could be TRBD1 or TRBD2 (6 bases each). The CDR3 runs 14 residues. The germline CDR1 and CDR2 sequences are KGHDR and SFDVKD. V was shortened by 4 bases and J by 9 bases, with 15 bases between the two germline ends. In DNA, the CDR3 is TGTGCCACCAGTGACATCCGACTAGGGGGTGAGCAGTTCTTC. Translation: CATSDIRLGGEQFF.

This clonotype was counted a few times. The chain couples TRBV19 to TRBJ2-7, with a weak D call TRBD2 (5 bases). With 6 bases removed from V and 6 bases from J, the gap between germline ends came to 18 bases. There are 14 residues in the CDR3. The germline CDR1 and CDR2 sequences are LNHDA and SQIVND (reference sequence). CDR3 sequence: CASSPGSPTREQYF. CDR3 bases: TGTGCCAGTAGCCCGGGGTCCCCTACTCGCGAGCAGTACTTC.

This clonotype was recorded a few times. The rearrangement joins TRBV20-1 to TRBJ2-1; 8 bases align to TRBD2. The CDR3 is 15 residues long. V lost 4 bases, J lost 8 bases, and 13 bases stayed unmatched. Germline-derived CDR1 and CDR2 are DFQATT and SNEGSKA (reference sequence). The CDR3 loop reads CSAIPPGLGVYEQFF. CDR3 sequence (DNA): TGCAGTGCTATACCACCGGGACTAGGGGTGTATGAGCAGTTCTTC.

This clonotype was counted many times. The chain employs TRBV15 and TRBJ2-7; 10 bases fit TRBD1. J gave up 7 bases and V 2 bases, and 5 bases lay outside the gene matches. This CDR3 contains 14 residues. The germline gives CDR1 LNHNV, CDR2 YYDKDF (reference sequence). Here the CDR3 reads CATSRRQGAREQYF. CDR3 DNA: TGTGCCACCAGCAGAAGACAGGGGGCTAGGGAGCAGTACTTC.

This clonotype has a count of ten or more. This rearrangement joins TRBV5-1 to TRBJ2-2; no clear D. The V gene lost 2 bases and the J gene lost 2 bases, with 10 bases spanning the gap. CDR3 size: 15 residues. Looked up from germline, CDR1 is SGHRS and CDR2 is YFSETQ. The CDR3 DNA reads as TGCGCCAGCAGCTTAGGGATCTTAAACACCGGGGAGCTGTTTTTT. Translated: CASSLGILNTGELFF.

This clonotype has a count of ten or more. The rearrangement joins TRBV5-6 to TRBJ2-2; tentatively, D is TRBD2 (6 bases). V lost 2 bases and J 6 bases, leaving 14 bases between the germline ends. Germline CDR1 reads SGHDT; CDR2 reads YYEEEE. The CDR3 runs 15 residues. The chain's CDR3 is CASSFGPLASGELFF. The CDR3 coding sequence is TGTGCCAGCAGCTTCGGCCCCCTAGCGTCCGGGGAGCTGTTTTTT.

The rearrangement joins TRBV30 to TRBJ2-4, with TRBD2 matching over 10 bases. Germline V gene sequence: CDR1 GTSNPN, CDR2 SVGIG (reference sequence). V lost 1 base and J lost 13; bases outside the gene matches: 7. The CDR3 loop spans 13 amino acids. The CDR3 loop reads CAWSESSGRSQYF. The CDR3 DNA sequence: TGTGCCTGGAGTGAATCTAGCGGGAGATCACAGTACTTC.

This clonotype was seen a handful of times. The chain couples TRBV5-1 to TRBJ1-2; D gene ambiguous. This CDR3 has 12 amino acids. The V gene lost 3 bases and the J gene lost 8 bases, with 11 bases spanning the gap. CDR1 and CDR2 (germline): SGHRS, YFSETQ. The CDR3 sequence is CASSSTREGYTF. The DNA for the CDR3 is TGCGCCAGCAGCTCAACGAGGGAAGGCTACACCTTC.

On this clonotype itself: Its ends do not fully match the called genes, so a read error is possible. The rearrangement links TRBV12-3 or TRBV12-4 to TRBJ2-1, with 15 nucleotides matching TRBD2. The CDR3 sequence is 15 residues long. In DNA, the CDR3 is TGTGCCAGCAATTTAGGGACTAGCGGGGGGAATGAGCAGTTCTTC. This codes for CASNLGTSGGNEQFF.

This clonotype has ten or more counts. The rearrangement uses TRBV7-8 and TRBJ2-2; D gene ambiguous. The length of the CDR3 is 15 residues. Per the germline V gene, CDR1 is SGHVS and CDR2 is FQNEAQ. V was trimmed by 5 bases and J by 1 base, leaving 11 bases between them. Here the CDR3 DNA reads TGTGCCAGCAGCGTGGGCGCCTGGAACACCGGGGAGCTGTTTTTT. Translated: CASSVGAWNTGELFF.

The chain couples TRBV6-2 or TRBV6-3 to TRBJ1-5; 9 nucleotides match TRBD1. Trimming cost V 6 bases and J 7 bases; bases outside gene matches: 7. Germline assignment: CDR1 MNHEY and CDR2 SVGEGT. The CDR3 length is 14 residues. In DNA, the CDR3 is TGTGCCAGCAGATTACAGGGGGCTCGGCAGCCCCAGCATTTT. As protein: CASRLQGARQPQHF.

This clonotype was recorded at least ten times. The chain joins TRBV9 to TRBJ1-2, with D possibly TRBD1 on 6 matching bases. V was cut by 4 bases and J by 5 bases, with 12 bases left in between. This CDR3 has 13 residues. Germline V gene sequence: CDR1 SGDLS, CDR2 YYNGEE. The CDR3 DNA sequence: TGTGCCAGCAGCTTAACAGGGAAGTATGGCTACACCTTC. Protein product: CASSLTGKYGYTF.

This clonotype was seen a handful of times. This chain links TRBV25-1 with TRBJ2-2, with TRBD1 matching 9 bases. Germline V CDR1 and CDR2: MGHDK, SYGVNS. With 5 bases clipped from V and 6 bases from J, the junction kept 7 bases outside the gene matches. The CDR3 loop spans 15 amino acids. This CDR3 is CASSPPGQGPGELFF. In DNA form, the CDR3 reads TGTGCCAGCAGTCCCCCGGGACAGGGCCCCGGGGAGCTGTTTTTT.

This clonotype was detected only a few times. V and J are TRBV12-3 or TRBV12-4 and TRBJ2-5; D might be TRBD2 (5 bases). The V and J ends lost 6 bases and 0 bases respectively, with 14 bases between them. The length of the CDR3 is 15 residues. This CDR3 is CASSYLGGYQETQYF. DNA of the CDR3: TGTGCCAGCAGCTACCTCGGCGGGTACCAAGAGACCCAGTACTTC.